The sequence of this TCR beta chain was determined in a study of OX40 agonist ivuxolimab in advanced cancers. The CDR3 totals 16 residues. V was cut by 1 base and J by 1 base, with 11 bases left in between. CDR1 and CDR2 (germline): SGHRS, YFSETQ. The data were produced by immunoSEQ multiplex PCR, yet TCRdb's version contains in-frame clones alone and is incomplete. The table records about 50,000 clones, about 87% of them present only once. The V call is TRBV5-1, the J call TRBJ2-2, with D uncertain. The clonotype was recovered from an adult with an advanced solid tumor such as melanoma, head and neck, liver or kidney cancer. Source: CD4+ or CD8+ T cells sorted from blood, taken in a trial of the OX40 agonist ivuxolimab. The CDR3 region has the DNA TGCGCCAGCAGCTTGAGCCCCTCCCTGAACACCGGGGAGCTGTTTTTT. It is translated as CASSLSPSLNTGELFF.